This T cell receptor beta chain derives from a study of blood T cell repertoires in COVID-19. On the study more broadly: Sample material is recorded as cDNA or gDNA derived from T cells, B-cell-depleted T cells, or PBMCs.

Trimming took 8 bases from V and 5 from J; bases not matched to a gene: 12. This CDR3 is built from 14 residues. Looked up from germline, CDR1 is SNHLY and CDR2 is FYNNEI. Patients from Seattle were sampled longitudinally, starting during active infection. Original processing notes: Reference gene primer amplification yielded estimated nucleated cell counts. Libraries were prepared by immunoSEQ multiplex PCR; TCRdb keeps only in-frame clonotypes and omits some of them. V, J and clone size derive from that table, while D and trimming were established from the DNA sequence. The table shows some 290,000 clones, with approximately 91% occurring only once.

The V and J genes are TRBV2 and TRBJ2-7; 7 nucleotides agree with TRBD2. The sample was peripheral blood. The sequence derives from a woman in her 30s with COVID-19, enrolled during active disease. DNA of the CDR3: TGTGCCAGCGGCGGGGGACCCACCTATCACGAGCAGTACTTC. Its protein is CASGGGPTYHEQYF.